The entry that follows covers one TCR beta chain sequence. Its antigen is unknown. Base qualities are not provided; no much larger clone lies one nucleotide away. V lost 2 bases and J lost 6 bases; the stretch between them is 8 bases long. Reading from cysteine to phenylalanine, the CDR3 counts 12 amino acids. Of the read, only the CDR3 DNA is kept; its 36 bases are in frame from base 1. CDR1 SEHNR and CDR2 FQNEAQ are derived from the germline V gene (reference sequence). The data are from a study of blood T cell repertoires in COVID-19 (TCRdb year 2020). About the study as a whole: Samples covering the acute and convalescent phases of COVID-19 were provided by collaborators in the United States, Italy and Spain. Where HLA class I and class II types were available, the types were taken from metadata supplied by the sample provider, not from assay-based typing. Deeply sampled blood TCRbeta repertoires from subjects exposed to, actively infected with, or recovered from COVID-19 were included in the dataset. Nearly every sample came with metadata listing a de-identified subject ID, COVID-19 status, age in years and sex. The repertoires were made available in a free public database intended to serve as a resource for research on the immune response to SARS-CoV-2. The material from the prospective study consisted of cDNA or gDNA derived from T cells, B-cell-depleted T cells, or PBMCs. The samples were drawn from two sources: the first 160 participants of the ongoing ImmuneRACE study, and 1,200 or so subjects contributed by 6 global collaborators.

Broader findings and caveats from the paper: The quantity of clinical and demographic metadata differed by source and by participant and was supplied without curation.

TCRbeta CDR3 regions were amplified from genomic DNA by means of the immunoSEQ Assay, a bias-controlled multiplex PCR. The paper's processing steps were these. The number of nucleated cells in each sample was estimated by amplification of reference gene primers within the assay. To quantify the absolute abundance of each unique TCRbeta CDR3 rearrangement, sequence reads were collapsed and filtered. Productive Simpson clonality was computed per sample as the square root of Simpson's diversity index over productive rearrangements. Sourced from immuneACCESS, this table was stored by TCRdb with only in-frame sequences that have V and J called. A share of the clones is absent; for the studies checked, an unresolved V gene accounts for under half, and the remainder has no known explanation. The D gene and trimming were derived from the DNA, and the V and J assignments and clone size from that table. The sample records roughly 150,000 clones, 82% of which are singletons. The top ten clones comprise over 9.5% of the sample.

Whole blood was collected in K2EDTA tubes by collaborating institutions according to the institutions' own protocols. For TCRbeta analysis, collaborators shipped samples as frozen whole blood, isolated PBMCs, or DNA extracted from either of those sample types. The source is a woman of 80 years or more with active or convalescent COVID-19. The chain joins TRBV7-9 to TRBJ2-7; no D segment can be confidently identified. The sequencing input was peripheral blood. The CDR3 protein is CASSLPGGEQYF. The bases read TGTGCCAGCAGCTTACCCGGTGGCGAGCAGTACTTC.